This TCR beta chain was identified in a study of blood T cell repertoires in COVID-19. Using immunoSEQ multiplex PCR, the repertoire was profiled, and TCRdb retains in-frame clones only, with some absent. The sample has some 97,000 clones, 85% seen once. Trimming removed 2 bases at V and 4 bases at J, with 17 bases between. The length of the CDR3 is 16 residues. CDR1 and CDR2 (germline): SNHLY, FYNNEI. This rearrangement joins TRBV2 to TRBJ1-2, with D perhaps TRBD1 (6 bases). Sequences were obtained from peripheral blood. The source of this sequence is a middle-aged man with active or convalescent COVID-19. The CDR3, as DNA: TGTGCCAGCAGTGAATCCGCGGGGGGGCGGGTCTATGGCTACACCTTC. Translation gives CASSESAGGRVYGYTF.